This T cell receptor beta chain comes out of a study of OX40 agonist ivuxolimab in advanced cancers. On this clone: The junction departs from germline at one end; a sequencing error may be responsible.

Assay: immunoSEQ multiplex PCR; the TCRdb copy retains only in-frame clones and omits some. This table has over 100,000 clones, 90% to 95% appearing once. The starting material was CD4+ or CD8+ T cells sorted from blood, obtained in a trial of the OX40 agonist ivuxolimab. This receptor was identified in an adult with an advanced solid tumor such as melanoma, head and neck, liver or kidney cancer.

Here the CDR3 reads CASSLAYSGFTGELFF. The CDR3 coding sequence is TGCGCCAGCAGTTTGGCCTACTCAGGGTTCACCGGGGAGCTGTTTTTT. The rearrangement joins TRBV5-1 to TRBJ2-2, with D perhaps matching TRBD1 (5 bases). The CDR3 is made up of 16 amino acids. Germline V CDR1 and CDR2: SGHRS, YFSETQ.